This T cell receptor (beta chain) is from a study of T cells after yellow fever vaccination (dated by TCRdb to between 2018 and 2020). At the level of the whole study: The SMART-Seq v4 Ultra Low Input RNA kit was used to prepare libraries from fractions with low cell numbers. To follow T-cell clones before and after primary and booster YFV17D yellow fever vaccination, bulk TCR alpha and beta repertoires were sequenced over time. The cohort comprised two healthy male donors, one aged 18 to 30 and one aged 30 to 40 years. Blood samples were taken at several timepoints before and after primary and secondary immunization, and bulk PBMC replicates and cell subsets were isolated.

The germline V gene (reference sequence) gives CDR1 as MNHEY and CDR2 as SMNVEV. From the cysteine through the phenylalanine, the CDR3 covers 16 amino acids. This entry keeps only the CDR3 DNA: 48 bases, framed from base 1. Trimming accounts for 5 bases at V and 4 bases at J, while the number of junction bases matched to no gene is 11. The intended sense of this specimen's treatment or condition label: live attenuated yellow fever vaccine strain. Two biological replicates of bulk PBMCs were collected at each blood-draw timepoint. PBMCs were isolated from peripheral blood using a standard Ficoll-Paque protocol. TriZol was used to extract RNA from bulk PBMCs, from CD4 and CD8 fractions, and from dextramer-positive and dextramer-negative fractions. What the authors observed across the whole study: Because abundant contaminating clonotypes from the bulk population could be contained in FACS-sorted repertoires, computational filtering was required. The study included only a couple of donors, which limits how far the findings can be generalized. After the booster, most of the clones that had expanded following primary vaccination were detected again (roughly 96% of CD4 and 80% to 90% of CD8), which suggests that memory was broadly maintained. A small fraction of clonotypes appeared in both the CD4 and CD8 compartments, likely as a result of convergent recombination. The secondary T-cell response was weaker than the primary response but faster, peaking on day 5 instead of day 15.

TCR cDNA was synthesized by 5'RACE template switching, which introduced a universal primer site and unique molecular identifiers. Priming of cDNA synthesis was performed from both the TCR alpha and TCR beta constant segments. Two PCR steps were used to amplify libraries, with sample barcodes and sequencing adapters being added in the second step. Libraries were sequenced on Illumina HiSeq 2500 (2x100 bp) or NovaSeq (2x150 bp). In the paper's pipeline: Demultiplexing of reads and collapsing into UMI consensus sequences were performed with MIGEC, and V(D)J alignment was carried out with MiXCR. Vaccine-responding clonotypes were identified with edgeR using replicate PBMC samples, with FDR below 0.01 and a log2 fold change above 5 up to day 15 being required. Each bulk clonotype received a CD4 or CD8 identity based on whether the sequenced CD4 or CD8 repertoire contained that clonotype at higher abundance. TCRdb trimmed the raw reads at Q25, called clones with MiXCR and kept productive beta chains. Rows matching on CDR3 protein sequence are summarized as one entry with the most common DNA and genes. The V and J calls here are based on TCRdb, not the publication. This sample is represented by a few hundred thousand distinct CDR3 sequences; less than 20% of them were singletons. The ten largest clones add up to roughly 17% of the sample.

This clonotype was counted only a few times. The antigen it recognizes is unknown. Base-call qualities are not available, and no considerably larger clone is one nucleotide away. Specimen: PBMCs, collected less than 6 days after the first yellow fever vaccination. The TCR was taken from a man younger than 35 who received the YFV17D yellow fever vaccine. The rearranged chain carries TRBV27 and TRBJ1-2, with TRBD1 matching 9 junction bases. Read as DNA, the sequence is TGTGCCAGCAGTCGTTCCGCGGGACAGGGTACCTATGGCTACACCTTC. This encodes CASSRSAGQGTYGYTF.